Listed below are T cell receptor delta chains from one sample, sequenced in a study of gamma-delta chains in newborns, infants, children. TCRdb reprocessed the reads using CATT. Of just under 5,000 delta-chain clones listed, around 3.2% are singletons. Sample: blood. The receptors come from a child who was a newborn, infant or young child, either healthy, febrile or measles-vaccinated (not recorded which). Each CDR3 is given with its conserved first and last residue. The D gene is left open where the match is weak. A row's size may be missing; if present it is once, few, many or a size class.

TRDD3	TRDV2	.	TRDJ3	TGTGCCCGTGACACCGCGGGGGGATCCAGCTCCTGGGACACCCGACAGATGTTTTTC	CARDTAGGSSSWDTRQMFF
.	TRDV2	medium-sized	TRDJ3	TGTGCCTGTGACACCGCTGGGGATGACTGGGACACCCGACAGATGTTTTTC	CACDTAGDDWDTRQMFF
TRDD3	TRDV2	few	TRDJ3	TGTGCCTGTGACACCGCGGCTGGGGGATACTCCTGGGACACCCGACAGATGTTTTTC	CACDTAAGGYSWDTRQMFF
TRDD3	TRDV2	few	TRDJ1	TGTGCCTGTGACTGCCCATGGGGGATACGCAAAAAGTACACCGATAAACTCATCTTT	CACDCPWGIRKKYTDKLIF
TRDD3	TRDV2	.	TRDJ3	TGTGCCTGCGACACCGTGATGGGGGATACGCCGAGCTCCTGGGACACCCGACAGATGTTTTTC	CACDTVMGDTPSSWDTRQMFF
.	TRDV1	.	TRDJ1	TGTGCTCTTGGGGGATGCTCCGCTGGGGTAACCGATAAACTCATCTTT	CALGGCSAGVTDKLIF
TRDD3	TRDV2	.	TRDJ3	TGTGCCTGTGACACCGTACTGGGGGACTGGGACACCCGACAGATGTTTTTC	CACDTVLGDWDTRQMFF
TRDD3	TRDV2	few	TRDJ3	TGTGCCTGTGACACGGGGGGATACGACTCCTGGGACACCCGACAGATGTTTTTC	CACDTGGYDSWDTRQMFF
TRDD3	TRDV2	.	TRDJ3	TGTGCCTGTGACAAGTACTGGGGGATATCCAGCTCCTGGGACACCCGACAGATGTTTTTC	CACDKYWGISSSWDTRQMFF
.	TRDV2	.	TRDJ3	TGTGCCTGTGACGGGGTCAGCTCCTGGGACACCCGACAGATGTTTTTC	CACDGVSSWDTRQMFF
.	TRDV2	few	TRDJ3	TGTGCCTGTGACACGTGGGAGAGCTCCTGGGACACCCGACAGATGTTTTTC	CACDTWESSWDTRQMFF
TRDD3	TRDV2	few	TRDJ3	TGTGCCTGTGACCGTGTACTGGGGGCCAGCTCCTGGGACACCCGACAGATGTTTTTC	CACDRVLGASSWDTRQMFF
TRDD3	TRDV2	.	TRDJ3	TGTGCCTGTGACACCGTACTGGGGGGCTCCTGGGACACCCGACAGATGTTTTTC	CACDTVLGGSWDTRQMFF
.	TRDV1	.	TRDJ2	TGTGCTCTTGGGGAAGGTACTTCCTACAGGTACTGGGGATACCTCACTTTGACAGCACAACTCTTCTTT	CALGEGTSYRYWGYLTLTAQLFF
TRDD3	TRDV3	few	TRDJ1	TGTGCCCTCGCCTTCGGAAGTGGGGGATACGAGTACACCGATAAACTCATCTTT	CALAFGSGGYEYTDKLIF
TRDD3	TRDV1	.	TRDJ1	TGTGCTCTTGGGGAAGCAGGGCTTTCCAAGTACTGGGGGATACGTAAACTCATCTTT	CALGEAGLSKYWGIRKLIF
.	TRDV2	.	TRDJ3	TGTGCCTGTGGCACCGGGGGAGCCCGCTCCTGGGACACCCGACAGATGTTTTTC	CACGTGGARSWDTRQMFF
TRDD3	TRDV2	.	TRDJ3	TGTGCCTGTGACGGACTTACTGGGGGGAGCTCCTGGGACACCCGACAGATGTTTTTC	CACDGLTGGSSWDTRQMFF
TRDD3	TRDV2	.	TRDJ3	TGTGCCTGTGACACCGTTCGTACTGGGGACCGAAGCTCCTGGGACACCCGACAGATGTTTTTC	CACDTVRTGDRSSWDTRQMFF
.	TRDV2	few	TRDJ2	TGTGCCTGTGACACCGTGGGGCCCGAGGAGACAGCACAACTCTTCTTT	CACDTVGPEETAQLFF
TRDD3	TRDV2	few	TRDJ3	TGTGCCTGTGACACCGTACTTGGGGGACTCTCCTGGGACACCCGACAGATGTTTTTC	CACDTVLGGLSWDTRQMFF
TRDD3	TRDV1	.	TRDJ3	TGTGCTCTTGGGGAAGTACTGGGGGATACATACTGGGACACCCGACAGATGTTTTTC	CALGEVLGDTYWDTRQMFF
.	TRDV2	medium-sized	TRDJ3	TGTGCCTGTGACACCGTGGGGGCCATCTCCTGGGACACCCGACAGATGTTTTTC	CACDTVGAISWDTRQMFF
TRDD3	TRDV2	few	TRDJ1	TGTGCCTGTGACGTACTGGGGGATACTAAACTCATCTTT	CACDVLGDTKLIF
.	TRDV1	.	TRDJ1	TGTGCTCTTGGGGAACTCGCCAGGTCCCGCTACACCGATAAACTCATCTTT	CALGELARSRYTDKLIF
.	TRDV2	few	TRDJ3	TGTGCCTGTGACACCGCTGGGACAAGCTCCTGGGACACCCGACAGATGTTTTTC	CACDTAGTSSWDTRQMFF
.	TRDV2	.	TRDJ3	TGTGCCTGTGACACCTGGGCTAGCTCCTGGGACACCCGACAGATGTTTTTC	CACDTWASSWDTRQMFF
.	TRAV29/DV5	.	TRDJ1	TGTGCAGCAAGCGCGAAAAGGGTAAAAGGACACACCGATAAACTCATCTTT	CAASAKRVKGHTDKLIF
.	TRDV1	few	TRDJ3	TGTGCTCTTGGGGAGCGCCTTCCCCCTGTACTGGGGATCAGGGGGGACACCCGACAGATGTTTTTC	CALGERLPPVLGIRGDTRQMFF
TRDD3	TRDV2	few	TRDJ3	TGTGCCTGTGACACCTGGGGGGATACCGCCTGGGACACCCGACAGATGTTTTTC	CACDTWGDTAWDTRQMFF
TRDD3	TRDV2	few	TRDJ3	TGTGCCTGTGACAAAGTACTGGGGGATGAGTCCTGGGACACCCGACAGATGTTTTTC	CACDKVLGDESWDTRQMFF
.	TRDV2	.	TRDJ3	TGTGCCTGTGACACCGCTGGGATCCCCTGGGACACCCGACAGATGTTTTTC	CACDTAGIPWDTRQMFF
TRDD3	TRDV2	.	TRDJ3	TGTGCCTGTGACCCCGTACTGGGGGATATGTACTGGGACACCCGACAGATGTTTTTC	CACDPVLGDMYWDTRQMFF
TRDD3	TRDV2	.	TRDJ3	TGTGCCTGTGACAGACTGGGGGATACCCCCTCCTGGGACACCCGACAGATGTTTTTC	CACDRLGDTPSWDTRQMFF
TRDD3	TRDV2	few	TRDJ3	TGTGCCTGTGACACCGTACTGGGGGACCTCTCCTGGGACACCCGACGGATGTTTTTC	CACDTVLGDLSWDTRRMFF
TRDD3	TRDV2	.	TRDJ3	TGTGCCTGTGACGTACTGGGGGATACGTCCTGGGGCACCCGACAGATGTTTTTC	CACDVLGDTSWGTRQMFF
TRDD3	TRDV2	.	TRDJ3	TGCGCCTGTGACACCGTACTGGGGGATATAAGCTCCTGGGACACCCGACAGATGTTTTTC	CACDTVLGDISSWDTRQMFF
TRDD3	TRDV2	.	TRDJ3	TGTGCCTGTGACGTATTACTGGGGGATAGCTCCTGGGACACCCGACAGATGTTTTTC	CACDVLLGDSSWDTRQMFF
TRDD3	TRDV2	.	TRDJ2	TGTGCCTGTGACATACTGGGGGATACGACAACTTTGACAGCACAACTCTTCTTT	CACDILGDTTTLTAQLFF
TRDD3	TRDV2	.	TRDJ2	TGTGCCTGTGACCAAGTTCTGGGGGCCTCTTTGACAGCACAACTCTTCTTT	CACDQVLGASLTAQLFF
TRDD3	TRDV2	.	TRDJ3	TGTGCCTGTGACACCCTGGGGGATATTTCCTGGGACACCCGACAGATGTTTTTC	CACDTLGDISWDTRQMFF
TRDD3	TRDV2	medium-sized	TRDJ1	TGTGCCTGTGACTCTTTACTGGGGGACACCGATAAACTCATCTTT	CACDSLLGDTDKLIF
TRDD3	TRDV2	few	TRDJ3	TGTGCCTGTGACACCGCGGAGTACTGGGGGATACGCTTCTGGGACACCCGACAGATGTTTTTC	CACDTAEYWGIRFWDTRQMFF
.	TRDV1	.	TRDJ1	TGTGCTCTTGGGGACCCTCCTTCCTACTGGGGGATCACCGATAAACTCATCTTT	CALGDPPSYWGITDKLIF
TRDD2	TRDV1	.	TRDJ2	TGTGCTCTTGGGACCGCTTCCTACGGGGCCCCAGTGTACGCGAAGGCACAACTCTTCTTT	CALGTASYGAPVYAKAQLFF
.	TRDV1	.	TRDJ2	TGTGCTCTTGGGGAACTACTCGGGGGAGCACCTTTGACAGCACAACTCTTCTTT	CALGELLGGAPLTAQLFF
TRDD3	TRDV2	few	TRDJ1	TGTGCCTGTGACATACTGGGGGATACAGAAACCGATAAACTCATCTTT	CACDILGDTETDKLIF
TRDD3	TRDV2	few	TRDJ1	TGTGCCTGTGACCTATGGGGATACGCCGATAAACTCATCTTT	CACDLWGYADKLIF
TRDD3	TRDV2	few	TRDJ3	TGTGCCTGTGACACCCCTACTGGGGGATACGCGCTACCGAGCTCCTGGGACACCCGACAGATGTTTTTC	CACDTPTGGYALPSSWDTRQMFF
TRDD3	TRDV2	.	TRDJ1	TGTGCCTGTGACAGTTTACTGGGGGAATCCGATAAACTCATCTTT	CACDSLLGESDKLIF
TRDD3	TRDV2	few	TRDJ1	TGTGCCTGTGACACTTTACTGGGGGATATACAGTACACCGATAAACTCATCTTT	CACDTLLGDIQYTDKLIF
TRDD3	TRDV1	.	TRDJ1	TGTGCTCTTGGGGTCCGCCCGTACTGGGGGATACGGTACACCGATAAACTCATCTTT	CALGVRPYWGIRYTDKLIF
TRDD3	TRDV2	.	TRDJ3	TGTGCCTGTAACACCGTACTGGGGGATATCACCTGGGACACCCGACAGATGTTTTTC	CACNTVLGDITWDTRQMFF
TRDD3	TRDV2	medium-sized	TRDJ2	TGTGCCTGTGACACTGGGGGATACGCTTTGACAGCACAACTCTTCTTT	CACDTGGYALTAQLFF
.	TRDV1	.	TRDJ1	TGTGCTCTTGGGGAACTTAGGGTTTCCTGGGGAATGTACACCGATAAACTCATCTTT	CALGELRVSWGMYTDKLIF
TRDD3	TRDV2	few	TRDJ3	TGTGCCTGTGACTCAGTACTGGGGGATAAGGGCTCCTGGGACACCCGACAGATGTTTTTC	CACDSVLGDKGSWDTRQMFF
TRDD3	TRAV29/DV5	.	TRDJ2	TGTGCAGCAAGCGCGCGTAACTGGGGGATACTCGAGACAGCACAACTCTTCTTT	CAASARNWGILETAQLFF
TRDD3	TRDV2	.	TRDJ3	TGTGCCTGTGACACCGTACTGGGGGATCCCAGCTCCTGGGACACCCGACAGATGTTTTTC	CACDTVLGDPSSWDTRQMFF
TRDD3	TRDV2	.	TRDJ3	TGTGCCTGTGACACCGTTGGGGGAGGCTCCTGGGACACCCGACAGATGTTTTTC	CACDTVGGGSWDTRQMFF
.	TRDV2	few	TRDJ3	TGCGCCTGTGACACCGTGGCGGATAGTGCCTGGGACACCCGACAGATGTTTTTC	CACDTVADSAWDTRQMFF